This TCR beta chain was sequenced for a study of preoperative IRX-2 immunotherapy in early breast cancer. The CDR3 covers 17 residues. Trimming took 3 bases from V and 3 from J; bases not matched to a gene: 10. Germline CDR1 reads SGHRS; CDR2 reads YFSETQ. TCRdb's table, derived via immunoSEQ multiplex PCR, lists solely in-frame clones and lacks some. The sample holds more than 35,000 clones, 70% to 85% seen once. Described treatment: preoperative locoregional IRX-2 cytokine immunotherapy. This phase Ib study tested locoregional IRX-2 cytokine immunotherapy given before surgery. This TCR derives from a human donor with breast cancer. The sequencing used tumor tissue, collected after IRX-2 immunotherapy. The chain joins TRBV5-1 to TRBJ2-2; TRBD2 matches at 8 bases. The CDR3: CASSSRAGGWDTGELFF. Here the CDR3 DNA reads TGCGCCAGCAGCTCCCGGGCGGGGGGCTGGGACACCGGGGAGCTGTTTTTT.